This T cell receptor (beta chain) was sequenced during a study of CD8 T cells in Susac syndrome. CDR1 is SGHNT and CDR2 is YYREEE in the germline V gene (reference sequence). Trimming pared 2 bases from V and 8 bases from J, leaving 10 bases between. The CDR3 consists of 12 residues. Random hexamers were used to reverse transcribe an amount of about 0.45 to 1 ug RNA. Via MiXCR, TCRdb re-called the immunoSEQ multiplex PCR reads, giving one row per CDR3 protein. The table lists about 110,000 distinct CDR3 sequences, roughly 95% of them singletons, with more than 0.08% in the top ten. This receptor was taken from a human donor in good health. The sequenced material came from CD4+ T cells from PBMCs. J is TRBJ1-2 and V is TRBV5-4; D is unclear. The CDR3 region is CASSLTSRGYTF. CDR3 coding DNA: TGTGCCAGCAGCTTAACCTCCAGAGGCTACACCTTC.